This record covers a single TCR beta chain. Its antigen is unidentified. Profiled with immunoSEQ multiplex PCR; TCRdb holds only in-frame clones, not every one. The sample contains 40,000 to 50,000 clones, approximately 86% of which appear only once. This sample was included in a study of OX40 agonist ivuxolimab in advanced cancers. Looking at the study overall: Given to patients was ivuxolimab, an agonistic anti-OX40 (CD134) antibody.

Trimming shortened V by 8 bases and J by 7 bases, and 17 bases separated the two germline ends. CDR1 is SEHNR and CDR2 is FQNEAQ in the germline V gene (reference sequence). This CDR3 spans 14 amino acids. Study observations and caveats: Some nonresponders additionally presented with little normalized T-cell clonal expansion. At 0.1 to 3.0 mg/kg, clonal expansion of CD4+ and CD8+ blood T cells had occurred by week 6.

It was autoimmune disease history or systemic immunosuppression that excluded patients. The source is an adult with an advanced solid tumor such as melanoma, head and neck, liver or kidney cancer. The material was CD4+ or CD8+ T cells sorted from blood, obtained in a trial of the OX40 agonist ivuxolimab. This chain links TRBV7-9 with TRBJ1-4; tentative D call: TRBD1 (6 bases). The CDR3 DNA sequence: TGTGCCAGCGCGAGGGGGGAGTCGAGTGAAAAACTGTTTTTT. Protein sequence: CASARGESSEKLFF.